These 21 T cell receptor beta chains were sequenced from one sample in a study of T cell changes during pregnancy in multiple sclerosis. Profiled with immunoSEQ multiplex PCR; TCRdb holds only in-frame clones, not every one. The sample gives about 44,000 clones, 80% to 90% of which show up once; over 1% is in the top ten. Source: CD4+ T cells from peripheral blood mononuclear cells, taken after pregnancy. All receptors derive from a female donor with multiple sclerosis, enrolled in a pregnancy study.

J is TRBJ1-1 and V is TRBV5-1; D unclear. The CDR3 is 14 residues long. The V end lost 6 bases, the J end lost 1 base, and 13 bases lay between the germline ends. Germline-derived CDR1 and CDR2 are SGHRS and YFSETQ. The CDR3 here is CASTVAGGNTEAFF. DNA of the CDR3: TGCGCCAGCACTGTGGCCGGCGGGAACACTGAAGCTTTCTTT.

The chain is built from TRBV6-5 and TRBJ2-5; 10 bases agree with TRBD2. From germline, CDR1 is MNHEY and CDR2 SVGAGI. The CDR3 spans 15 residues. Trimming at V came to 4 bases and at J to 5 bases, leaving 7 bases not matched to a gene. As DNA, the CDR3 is TGTGCCAGCAGTTCAGCTCTAGCGGGAGAGGAGACCCAGTACTTC. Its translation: CASSSALAGEETQYF.

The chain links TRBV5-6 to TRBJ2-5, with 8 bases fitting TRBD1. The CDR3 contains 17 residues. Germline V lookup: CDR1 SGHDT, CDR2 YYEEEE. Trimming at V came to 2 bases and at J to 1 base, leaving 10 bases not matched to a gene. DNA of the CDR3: TGTGCCAGCAGCTTCGGGACAGGCATTTCCCTCCAAGAGACCCAGTACTTC. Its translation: CASSFGTGISLQETQYF.

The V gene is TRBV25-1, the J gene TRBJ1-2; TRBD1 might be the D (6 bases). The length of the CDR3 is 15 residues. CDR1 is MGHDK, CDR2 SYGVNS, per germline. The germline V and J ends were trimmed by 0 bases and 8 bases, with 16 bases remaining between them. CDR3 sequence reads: CASSEYGAADRGYTF. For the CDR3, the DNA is TGTGCCAGCAGTGAATATGGTGCGGCTGACAGGGGCTACACCTTC.

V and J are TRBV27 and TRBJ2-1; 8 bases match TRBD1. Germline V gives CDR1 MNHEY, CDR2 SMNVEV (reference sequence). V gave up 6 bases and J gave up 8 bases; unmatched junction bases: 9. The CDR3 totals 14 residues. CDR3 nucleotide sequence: TGTGCCAGCAGCCCGACAGACAGGGGTCATGAGCAGTTCTTC. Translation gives CASSPTDRGHEQFF.

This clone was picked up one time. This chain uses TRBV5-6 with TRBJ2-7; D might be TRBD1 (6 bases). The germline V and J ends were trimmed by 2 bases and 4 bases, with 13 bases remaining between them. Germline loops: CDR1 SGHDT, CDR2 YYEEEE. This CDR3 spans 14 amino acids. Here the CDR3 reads CASSFLDRSYEQYF. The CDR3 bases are TGTGCCAGCAGCTTCTTGGACAGATCGTACGAGCAGTACTTC. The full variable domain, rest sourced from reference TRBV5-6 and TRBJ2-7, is DAGVTQSPTHLIKTRGQQVTLRCSPKSGHDTVSWYQQALGQGPQFIFQYYEEEERQRGNFPDRFSGHQFPNYSSELNVNALLLGDSALYLCASSFLDRSYEQYFGPGTRLTVT.

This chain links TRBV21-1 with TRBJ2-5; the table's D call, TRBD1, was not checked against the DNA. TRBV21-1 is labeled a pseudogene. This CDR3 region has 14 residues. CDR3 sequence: CASSKETGDETQYF. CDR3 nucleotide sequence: TGTGCCAGCAGCAAAGAGACAGGAGACGAGACCCAGTACTTC.

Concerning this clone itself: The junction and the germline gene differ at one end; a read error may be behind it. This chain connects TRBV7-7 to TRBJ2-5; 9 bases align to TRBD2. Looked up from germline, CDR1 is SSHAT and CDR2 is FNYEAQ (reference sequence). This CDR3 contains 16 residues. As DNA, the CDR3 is TGTGCTAGCAGTCACGGGGGCGGGAGGGGAGGAGAGACCCAGTACTTC. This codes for CASSHGGGRGGETQYF.

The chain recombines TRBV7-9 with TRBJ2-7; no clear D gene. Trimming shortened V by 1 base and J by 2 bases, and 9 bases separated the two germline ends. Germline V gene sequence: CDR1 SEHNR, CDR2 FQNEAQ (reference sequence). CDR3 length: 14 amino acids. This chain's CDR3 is CASSLVGTTYEQYF. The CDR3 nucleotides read TGTGCCAGCAGCTTAGTCGGCACTACCTACGAGCAGTACTTC.

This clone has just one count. This chain's CDR3 is CASRLAGETQYF. The CDR3 region has the DNA TGTGCCAGCAGACTAGCGGGAGAGACCCAGTACTTC. V is TRBV2 and J is TRBJ2-5, with 9 bases that match TRBD2. V lost 6 bases to trimming and J lost 4 bases; unmatched junction nucleotides: 0. The CDR3 is made up of 12 amino acids. Germline CDR1 SNHLY, CDR2 FYNNEI.

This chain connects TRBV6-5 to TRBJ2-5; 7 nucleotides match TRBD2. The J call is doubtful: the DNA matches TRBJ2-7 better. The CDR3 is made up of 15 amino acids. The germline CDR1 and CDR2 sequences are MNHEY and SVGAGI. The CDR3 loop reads CASSYSALAAYEQYF. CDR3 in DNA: TGTGCCAGCAGTTACTCGGCCCTAGCGGCCTACGAGCAGTACTTC.

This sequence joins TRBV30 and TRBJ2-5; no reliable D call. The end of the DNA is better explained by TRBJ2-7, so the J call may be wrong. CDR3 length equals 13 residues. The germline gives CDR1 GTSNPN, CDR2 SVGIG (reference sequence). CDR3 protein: CAWSFELSYEQYF. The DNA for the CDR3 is TGTGCCTGGAGTTTCGAGCTTTCCTACGAGCAGTACTTC.

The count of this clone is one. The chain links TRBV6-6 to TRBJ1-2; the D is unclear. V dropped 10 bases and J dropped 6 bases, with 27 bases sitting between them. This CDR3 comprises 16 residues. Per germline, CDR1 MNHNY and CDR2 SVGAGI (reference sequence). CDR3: CATPKEEGRPLDGYTF. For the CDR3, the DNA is TGTGCCACCCCAAAGGAAGAGGGTCGCCCGCTTGATGGCTACACCTTC.

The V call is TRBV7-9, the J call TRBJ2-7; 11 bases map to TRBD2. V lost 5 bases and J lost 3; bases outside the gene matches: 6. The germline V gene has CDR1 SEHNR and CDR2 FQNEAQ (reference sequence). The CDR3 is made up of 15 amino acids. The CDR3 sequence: CASSRGTSGLYEQYF. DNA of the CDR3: TGTGCCAGCAGCCGCGGGACTAGCGGTCTCTACGAGCAGTACTTC.

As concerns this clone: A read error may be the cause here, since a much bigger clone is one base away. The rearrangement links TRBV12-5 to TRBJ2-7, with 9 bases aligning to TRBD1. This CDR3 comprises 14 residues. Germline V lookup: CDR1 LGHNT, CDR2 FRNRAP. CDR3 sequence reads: CANGLDRGGYEQYF. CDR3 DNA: TGTGCTAATGGTTTGGACAGGGGAGGCTACGAGCAGTACTTC.

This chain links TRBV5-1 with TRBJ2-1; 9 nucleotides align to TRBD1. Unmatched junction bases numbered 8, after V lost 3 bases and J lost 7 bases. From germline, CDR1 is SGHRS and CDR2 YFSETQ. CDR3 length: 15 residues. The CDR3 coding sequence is TGCGCCAGCAGCTCAAAGGGACAGGGAAGGAATGAGCAGTTCTTC. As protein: CASSSKGQGRNEQFF.

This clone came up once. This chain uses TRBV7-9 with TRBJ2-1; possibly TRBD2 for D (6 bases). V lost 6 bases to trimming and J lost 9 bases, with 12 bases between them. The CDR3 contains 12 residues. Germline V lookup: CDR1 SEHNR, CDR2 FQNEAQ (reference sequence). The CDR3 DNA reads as TGTGCCAGCAGTCGGGACTCCGGTGAGCAGTTCTTC. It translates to CASSRDSGEQFF.

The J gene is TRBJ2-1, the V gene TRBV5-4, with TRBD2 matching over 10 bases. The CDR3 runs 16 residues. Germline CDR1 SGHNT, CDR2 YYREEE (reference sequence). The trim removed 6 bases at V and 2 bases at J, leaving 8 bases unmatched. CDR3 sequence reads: CASTRGLAETYNEQFF. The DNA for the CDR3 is TGTGCCAGCACCCGCGGACTAGCGGAGACCTACAATGAGCAGTTCTTC. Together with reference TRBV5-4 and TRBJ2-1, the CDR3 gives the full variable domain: ETGVTQSPTHLIKTRGQQVTLRCSSQSGHNTVSWYQQALGQGPQFIFQYYREEENGRGNFPPRFSGLQFPNYSSELNVNALELDDSALYLCASTRGLAETYNEQFFGPGTRLTVL.

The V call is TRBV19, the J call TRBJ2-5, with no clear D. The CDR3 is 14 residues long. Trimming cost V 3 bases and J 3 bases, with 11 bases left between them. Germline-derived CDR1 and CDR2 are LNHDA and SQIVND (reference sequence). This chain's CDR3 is CASSISTPKETQYF. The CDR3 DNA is TGTGCCAGTAGTATTTCTACCCCCAAAGAGACCCAGTACTTC.

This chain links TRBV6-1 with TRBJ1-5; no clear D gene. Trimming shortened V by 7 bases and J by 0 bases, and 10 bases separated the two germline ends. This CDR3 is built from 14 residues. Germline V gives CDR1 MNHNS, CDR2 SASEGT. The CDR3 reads CASMELYSNQPQHF. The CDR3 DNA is TGTGCCAGCATGGAGCTTTATAGCAATCAGCCCCAGCATTTT.

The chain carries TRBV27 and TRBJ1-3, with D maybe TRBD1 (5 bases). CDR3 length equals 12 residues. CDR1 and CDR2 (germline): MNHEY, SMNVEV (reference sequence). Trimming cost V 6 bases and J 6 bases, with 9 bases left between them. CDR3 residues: CASRGQKNTIYF. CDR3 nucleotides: TGTGCCAGCAGGGGGCAGAAAAACACCATATATTTT.